The rows below give T cell receptor beta chains drawn from one sample of a study of shared clonotypes between healthy human individuals. Sequencing was performed with immunoSEQ multiplex PCR; in TCRdb, only in-frame clones are kept and a portion is missing. The sample yields some 2,500,000 clones, under 95% seen once. Input material: naive CD4+ T cells from PBMCs. Receptors originate from a man between 18 and 29 years old in good health. Some clones in this sample may be carry-over from other donors' samples. The CDR3 runs from the conserved cysteine through the conserved F or W. A D gene is named only where the DNA matches it firmly. Expanded clones get a size class; other rows say once, few or many, or leave the size out.

d_gene	j_gene	abundance	v_gene	CDR3nt	CDR3aa
-	TRBJ1-4	-	TRBV28	TGTGCCAGCAACCCTGGGGGACGGTTTAATGAAAAACTGTTTTTT	CASNPGGRFNEKLFF
TRBD1	TRBJ2-5	-	TRBV5-4	TGTGCCATTCATTGGACAGGGGTCCAAGAGACCCAGTACTTC	CAIHWTGVQETQYF
TRBD1	TRBJ2-2	-	TRBV5-1	TGCGCCAGCAGCTTGACCGGACAGGCATCTGCCGGGGAGCTGTTTTTT	CASSLTGQASAGELFF
TRBD1	TRBJ1-2	-	TRBV5-1	TGCGCCAGCAGCTCCGGACAGGCAGACTATGGCTACACCTTC	CASSSGQADYGYTF
TRBD1	TRBJ1-2	-	TRBV19	TGTGCCAGTAGTGTTCGGGACAGCTTTGGCTACACCTTC	CASSVRDSFGYTF
-	TRBJ2-7	-	TRBV21-1	TGTGCCAGCAGCAAACTATTTAAGTCTTGCGGGAGGGAATTCCAACCCTACGAGCAGTACTTC	CASSKLFKSCGREFQPYEQYF
-	TRBJ1-4	-	TRBV9	TGTGCCAGCAGCGTAGAGGGGTCGCGTGAAAAACTGTTTTTT	CASSVEGSREKLFF
-	TRBJ2-3	-	TRBV9	TGTGCCAGCAGACCTCGTGGACTACCCACAGATACGCAGTATTTT	CASRPRGLPTDTQYF
TRBD1	TRBJ1-4	-	TRBV28	TGTGCCAGCAGTTGGAACAGGGGGCGTCATGAAAAACTGTTTTTT	CASSWNRGRHEKLFF
-	TRBJ1-1	-	TRBV5-1	TGCGCCAGCAGCGACCAGGTGAACACTGAAGCTTTCTTT	CASSDQVNTEAFF
-	TRBJ2-7	-	TRBV10-3	TGTGCCATCAGTGTAACGGGACGGCTCTACGAGCAGTACTTC	CAISVTGRLYEQYF
-	TRBJ1-3	-	TRBV9	TGTGCCAGCAGCGTAGGGCTGGAGGACTCTGGAAACACCATATATTTT	CASSVGLEDSGNTIYF
TRBD1	TRBJ2-7	-	TRBV5-5	TGTGCCAGCAGCGCCGGGACAGGGAGCCACGAGCAGTACTTC	CASSAGTGSHEQYF
-	TRBJ1-4	-	TRBV7-9	TGTGCCAGCAGCTTATATAACGGATATGAAAAACTGTTTTTT	CASSLYNGYEKLFF
TRBD1	TRBJ1-1	few	TRBV14	TGTGCCAGCAGCGCCTACAGGGGGACTGAAGCTTTCTTT	CASSAYRGTEAFF
-	TRBJ1-1	-	TRBV7-9	TGTGCCAGCAGCCGTGGGGGTAACACTGAAGCTTTCTTT	CASSRGGNTEAFF
TRBD2	TRBJ2-1	-	TRBV11-2	TGTGCCAGCAGCCCTGGGACTAGCGGGAGTTCTTACAATGAGCAGTTCTTC	CASSPGTSGSSYNEQFF
-	TRBJ2-1	-	TRBV11-1	TGTGCCAGCAGCCGGATCTCTAATGAGCAGTTCTTC	CASSRISNEQFF
-	TRBJ2-1	-	TRBV5-1	TGCGCCAGCAGCATTATTACAGGGGAGGGGAATGAGCAGTTCTTC	CASSIITGEGNEQFF
-	TRBJ1-1	-	TRBV5-4	TGTGCCAGCAAACCGACCGGGGGCGAAGCCCTCGCTGAAGCTTTCTTT	CASKPTGGEALAEAFF
-	TRBJ2-2	-	TRBV28	TGTGCCAGCAGTTCAATAGACACCGGGGAGCTGTTTTTT	CASSSIDTGELFF